This TCR beta chain derives from a study of T-cell memory formation after mild COVID-19. About the research overall: Clusters of TCRs were largely donor specific.

Study findings and constraints: Researchers could not confirm that second-wave clones peaking on day 37 targeted SARS-CoV-2.

TCRdb re-derived calls from the 5' RACE reads in MiXCR, one entry per CDR3 protein. The table includes 280,000 or so distinct CDR3 sequences, roughly 8% detected once. The germline V gene has CDR1 SGHVS and CDR2 FNYEAQ. The CDR3 is made up of 13 amino acids. Between the trimmed V and J ends, which lost 2 bases and 11 bases, there was a span of 15 bases. As concerns this clonotype: Its antigen is not known.

The sequencing input was PBMCs or a T cell subset sorted from them (not recorded which). The rearrangement uses TRBV7-6 and TRBJ1-1, with a tentative D call TRBD1 (6 bases). The sequence was obtained from a man in his late teens or twenties who had mild COVID-19 (a few samples of this study predate the infection). Cell type and time point are not known. The DNA for the CDR3 is TGTGCCAGCAGCTTACGGGGGCAGATGAATGCTTTCTTT. Its protein product is CASSLRGQMNAFF.